The 4 T cell receptor beta chains given below trace back to one sample, sequenced in a study of graft-versus-host responses after intestinal transplantation. Their target antigens are unknown. Clones were read by immunoSEQ multiplex PCR, and TCRdb kept only the in-frame ones, dropping some. The sample includes over 55,000 clones, roughly 87% of them seen just once. Here the sequenced sample was unstimulated CD8+ T cells sorted from spleen or lymph node cells, taken before intestinal transplant. These receptors were obtained from a human donor who received an intestinal transplant.

This chain uses TRBV2 with TRBJ2-2; weak D call: TRBD2 (7 bases). CDR3 length equals 14 residues. The V gene lost 8 bases and the J gene lost 7 bases, with 17 bases spanning the gap. The germline CDR1 and CDR2 sequences are SNHLY and FYNNEI. The CDR3 loop is CASSLGGDVGELFF. The DNA of the CDR3 is TGTGCCAGCTCCCTAGGGGGGGATGTCGGGGAGCTGTTTTTT.

V is TRBV5-1 and J is TRBJ2-7; 7 nucleotides line up with TRBD1. This CDR3 has 14 residues. V was clipped by 3 bases and J by 2 bases; unmatched bases: 5. In germline, CDR1 is SGHRS, CDR2 YFSETQ. CDR3 coding DNA: TGCGCCAGCAGCTCCTGGGACAGAACCTACGAGCAGTACTTC. Translation: CASSSWDRTYEQYF. Full variable domain (missing parts from reference TRBV5-1 and TRBJ2-7): KAGVTQTPRYLIKTRGQQVTLSCSPISGHRSVSWYQQTPGQGLQFLFEYFSETQRNKGNFPGRFSGRQFSNSRSEMNVSTLELGDSALYLCASSSWDRTYEQYFGPGTRLTVT.

The chain has TRBV27 and TRBJ1-4; D perhaps matches TRBD1 (6 bases). The CDR3 has 14 residues. From germline, CDR1 is MNHEY and CDR2 SMNVEV (reference sequence). Between the trimmed V and J ends, which lost 10 bases and 5 bases, there was a span of 17 bases. CDR3: CATRRTAANEKLFF. The CDR3 DNA reads TGTGCCACCCGACGGACAGCTGCCAATGAAAAACTGTTTTTT.

The V gene is TRBV5-1, the J gene TRBJ2-1; the match to TRBD2 covers 7 bases. The CDR3 consists of 15 residues. V was pared by 4 bases and J by 2 bases, with 6 bases of the junction left unmatched. Germline CDR1 SGHRS, CDR2 YFSETQ. CDR3 DNA sequence: TGCGCCAGCAGCCACGGACTAGGTGCCTACAATGAGCAGTTCTTC. Protein sequence: CASSHGLGAYNEQFF.